This is a list of T cell receptor beta chains from one sample in a study of cytomegalovirus exposure and HLA in healthy donors. Method: immunoSEQ multiplex PCR; TCRdb's copy keeps in-frame clones and lacks some. The sample has over 80,000 clones; roughly 63% are singletons. The sequenced material came from PBMCs. Every receptor here comes from a boy between 10 and 17 years old in good health and CMV-seropositive. Each CDR3 is given with its conserved first and last residue. The order of the fields is clone size, J gene, V gene, D gene, CDR3 length, CDR3 protein, CDR3 DNA. D genes are given only for firm matches. The size of a clone is reported for some rows only, either as once, few or many, or as a class for expanded clones.

abundance: few
j_gene: TRBJ2-4
v_gene: TRBV29-1
d_gene: TRBD1
len: 12
CDR3aa: CSGKDRGNIQYF
CDR3nt: TGCAGCGGAAAGGACAGGGGAAACATTCAGTACTTC

abundance: -
j_gene: TRBJ1-3
v_gene: TRBV29-1
d_gene: TRBD1
len: 18
CDR3aa: CSVAGDRGDLMSGNTIYF
CDR3nt: TGCAGCGTGGCGGGGGACAGGGGGGATTTAATGTCTGGAAACACCATATATTTT

abundance: -
j_gene: TRBJ1-1
v_gene: TRBV4-1
d_gene: -
len: 18
CDR3aa: CASSQDHGATGLGTEAFF
CDR3nt: TGCGCCAGCAGCCAAGATCACGGGGCAACAGGGTTAGGGACTGAAGCTTTCTTT

abundance: -
j_gene: TRBJ2-7
v_gene: TRBV11-3
d_gene: TRBD2
len: 16
CDR3aa: CASSPPPSGRVYEQYF
CDR3nt: TGTGCCAGCAGCCCGCCGCCGAGCGGGAGGGTTTACGAGCAGTACTTC

abundance: -
j_gene: TRBJ2-2
v_gene: TRBV30
d_gene: TRBD1
len: 17
CDR3aa: CAWREAGGDVSTGELFF
CDR3nt: TGTGCCTGGAGAGAGGCAGGGGGCGATGTAAGCACCGGGGAGCTGTTTTTT

abundance: -
j_gene: TRBJ2-1
v_gene: TRBV28
d_gene: TRBD2
len: 18
CDR3aa: CASTNSSGRWIWYNEQFF
CDR3nt: TGTGCCAGCACCAATTCCAGCGGGAGGTGGATCTGGTACAATGAGCAGTTCTTC

abundance: -
j_gene: TRBJ1-2
v_gene: TRBV6-5
d_gene: TRBD1
len: 14
CDR3aa: CASSYSRQGYGYPF
CDR3nt: TGTGCCAGCAGTTACTCGCGACAGGGGTACGGCTACCCCTTC

abundance: -
j_gene: TRBJ2-5
v_gene: TRBV2
d_gene: TRBD2
len: 14
CDR3aa: CASISSGRFETQYF
CDR3nt: TGTGCCAGCATCAGTAGCGGGAGGTTTGAGACCCAGTACTTC

abundance: many
j_gene: TRBJ1-1
v_gene: TRBV6-1
d_gene: TRBD1
len: 14
CDR3aa: CASSWDRGNTEAFF
CDR3nt: TGTGCCAGCAGTTGGGACAGGGGGAACACTGAAGCTTTCTTT

abundance: few
j_gene: TRBJ1-1
v_gene: TRBV5-5
d_gene: -
len: 12
CDR3aa: CASSLGREEAFF
CDR3nt: TGTGCCAGCAGCTTGGGACGGGAGGAAGCTTTCTTT

abundance: -
j_gene: TRBJ2-2
v_gene: TRBV5-1
d_gene: -
len: 18
CDR3aa: CASSLAFKGGPNTGELFF
CDR3nt: TGCGCCAGCAGCTTGGCCTTTAAGGGCGGGCCGAACACCGGGGAGCTGTTTTTT